The present T cell receptor beta chain was sequenced within a study of neurological immune-mediated disorders. TCRdb reprocessed the 5' RACE reads via MiXCR and lists one record per CDR3 protein. The sample contains 27,000 or so distinct CDR3 sequences, around 3.4% of which appear only once. The CDR3 totals 15 residues. V dropped 6 bases and J dropped 4; count of bases not matched to a gene: 10. Ten or more counts support this clonotype. Sequencing was done on a sample of PBMCs. The chain is built from TRBV12-3 or TRBV12-4 and TRBJ1-2; 8 nucleotides agree with TRBD1. The TCR comes from a woman in her twenties or thirties with multiple sclerosis. The CDR3 bases are TGTGCCAGCAGCCCGGGACAGGCGGTGGGCTATGGCTACACCTTC. Translated, it gives CASSPGQAVGYGYTF.